A selection of T cell receptor beta chains follows, all from one sample in a study of blood T cell repertoires in COVID-19. Generated by immunoSEQ multiplex PCR, the TCRdb table keeps only in-frame clones and is missing some. This sample has fewer than 150,000 clones, with around 81% found just once. Sequencing input: peripheral blood. The receptors derive from a human donor in a cohort sampled during active COVID-19. Both conserved end residues are trimmed from each CDR3.

TRBJ1-5,TRBV3-1/TRBV3-2,ASSLGQGGQPQH
TRBJ1-5,TRBV19,ASSGGTTGGQPQH
TRBJ2-7,TRBV11-2,ASSLDRDEQY
TRBJ2-7,TRBV10-3,AISGGLAGAREQY
TRBJ1-6,TRBV7-9,ASSLGRGNNSPLH
TRBJ2-7,TRBV25-1,ASSPGQGTYEQY
TRBJ1-2,TRBV28,ASSWTDDYGYT
TRBJ2-2,TRBV11-2,ASSFSPSGGNTGELF
TRBJ1-1,TRBV28,ASWGRGITEAF
TRBJ1-2,TRBV24-1,ATSDNRGNGGYT
TRBJ2-7,TRBV5-1,ASSPYPTLALGEQY
TRBJ1-6,TRBV2,ASRVGSGSSYNSPLH
TRBJ1-1,TRBV6-6,ASSLLGQVEAF
TRBJ2-7,TRBV7-8,ASSLASSSYEQY
TRBJ1-5,TRBV6-5,ASKQTGPGNQPQH
TRBJ1-2,TRBV5-6,ASSLGQGASYGYT
TRBJ2-7,TRBV5-6,ASTQGRNPYEQY
TRBJ2-7,TRBV19,ASNQPRKGAADEQY
TRBJ2-7,TRBV29-1,SVGGASGGPGSGEQY
TRBJ1-2,TRBV27,ASSTDPTGFGYGYT
TRBJ2-2,TRBV19,ASSIVDRGLTGELF
TRBJ2-3,TRBV7-9,ASDPPGADTQY
TRBJ2-2,TRBV7-2,ASSPRLIAGELF
TRBJ2-5,TRBV7-9,ASSLGTAQETQY
TRBJ2-2,TRBV7-6,ASSYGLAGELF
TRBJ2-7,TRBV3-1/TRBV3-2,ASSRLAGGHKEQY
TRBJ2-7,TRBV28,ASSLRGYEQY
TRBJ2-2,TRBV7-7,ASSVRTGPGELF
TRBJ2-1,TRBV11-2,ASSRRGYNEQF
TRBJ2-5,TRBV5-1,ASSQGQGVKTQY
TRBJ1-2,TRBV7-9,ASSLPGNGYT
TRBJ1-5,TRBV24-1,ATSDRGDRGSGNQPQH
TRBJ2-2,TRBV6-5,ASRRTGSTTGELF
TRBJ1-2,TRBV27,ASRSTGVYGYT
TRBJ2-1,TRBV6-5,ASKWQASYNEQF
TRBJ2-6,TRBV2,ATQAGQGAPGANVLT
TRBJ1-1,TRBV10-1,ASSGAGQGDTEAF
TRBJ2-1,TRBV6-5,ASSYGAATPYNEQF
TRBJ2-3,TRBV10-1,ASSGDSTDTQY
TRBJ2-5,TRBV19,ASSIGLEGETQY
TRBJ2-7,TRBV13,ASSLGAGESEQY
TRBJ2-7,TRBV5-4,ASSWGDRGGEQY
TRBJ2-3,TRBV5-6,ASSLKLGLAFADTQY
TRBJ1-3,TRBV2,ASSLQGGGNTIY
TRBJ2-1,TRBV6-5,ASSGGTSIDNEQF
TRBJ2-1,TRBV30,AWSVRTGFNEQF
TRBJ1-2,TRBV12-3/TRBV12-4,ASSLLQGIGYT
TRBJ1-6,TRBV11-2,ASSFVQGGNSPLH
TRBJ2-3,TRBV30,AWSVLRGAADTQY
TRBJ2-7,TRBV6-6,ASSYDGTGGKEQY
TRBJ2-2,TRBV2,ASSAQGMYTGELF
TRBJ2-7,TRBV6-4,ASNQGYEQY
TRBJ1-6,TRBV19,ASSATGRGNSPLH
TRBJ1-1,TRBV2,ASAPRGHTNTEAF